The 27 T cell receptor beta chains presented below share a single source sample, sequenced in a study of shared clonotypes between healthy human individuals. Clones were sequenced by immunoSEQ multiplex PCR, and TCRdb holds only the in-frame ones, with some missing. This table holds over 2 million clones, 85% to 95% found once. Sequenced material: naive CD4+ T cells from PBMCs. Sample subset: CD45RA+ positively selected. All receptors derive from a man in his late teens or twenties in good health. Some clones in this sample may be carry-over from other donors' samples.

The genes are TRBV9 and TRBJ1-2, with 9 bases that match TRBD1. The CDR3 is 15 amino acids. Losses at the gene ends were 4 bases for V and 4 bases for J; bases not matched to a gene: 8. Per the germline V gene, CDR1 is SGDLS and CDR2 is YYNGEE. DNA of the CDR3: TGTGCCAGCAGCCCCGGGACAGGGTCAGTCTATGGCTACACCTTC. This codes for CASSPGTGSVYGYTF.

The table lists this clone with a few counts. This sequence joins TRBV7-6 and TRBJ2-7, with D uncertain. CDR3 length: 13 amino acids. The germline V and J ends were trimmed by 1 base and 0 bases, with 4 bases remaining between them. Germline CDR1 is SGHVS and CDR2 is FNYEAQ. The DNA for the CDR3 is TGTGCCAGCAGCTTAGGGGCCTCCTACGAGCAGTACTTC. Protein: CASSLGASYEQYF. Using reference TRBV7-6 and TRBJ2-7 for the parts outside the CDR3, the full variable domain is GAGVSQSPRYKVTKRGQDVALRCDPISGHVSLYWYRQALGQGPEFLTYFNYEAQQDKSGLPNDRFSAERPEGSISTLTIQRTEQRDSAMYRCASSLGASYEQYFGPGTRLTVT.

The chain has TRBV10-3 and TRBJ2-7, with D tentatively TRBD1 or TRBD2 (5 bases each). Trimming removed 6 bases at V and 2 bases at J, with 14 bases between. This CDR3 has 14 amino acids. Germline assignment: CDR1 ENHRY and CDR2 SYGVKD. The CDR3 spells CAISLGERAYEQYF. The CDR3 nucleotides read TGTGCCATCAGCTTGGGGGAGCGAGCCTACGAGCAGTACTTC.

This rearrangement joins TRBV30 to TRBJ2-7; D is unresolved. The CDR3 runs 15 residues. Germline loops: CDR1 GTSNPN, CDR2 SVGIG (reference sequence). V gave up 0 bases and J gave up 6 bases, with 18 bases separating them. This CDR3 reads CAWSVDSSVLPEQYF. In DNA form, the CDR3 reads TGTGCCTGGAGTGTGGATAGTTCGGTCCTCCCCGAGCAGTACTTC.

The sample holds a few counts of this clone. For the CDR3, the DNA is TGTGCCAGCAGTGGTGGGACAGGGAACACTGAAGCTTTCTTT. This codes for CASSGGTGNTEAFF. The chain is built from TRBV2 and TRBJ1-1; TRBD1 matches 8 bases. CDR1 SNHLY and CDR2 FYNNEI come from the germline V gene. The CDR3 runs 14 residues. V dropped 4 bases and J dropped 1; count of bases not matched to a gene: 2.

This clone was counted a single time. Distinct nucleotide sequences in the sample also encode this CDR3. The chain carries TRBV5-1 and TRBJ2-7; 7 nucleotides match TRBD1. There are 13 residues in the CDR3. Germline CDR1 and CDR2: SGHRS and YFSETQ. V trimming: 3 bases; J trimming: 3 bases; junction bases outside the gene matches: 3. This CDR3 is CASSSSGGYEQYF. DNA for the CDR3: TGCGCCAGCAGCTCGTCAGGGGGCTACGAGCAGTACTTC.

The V gene is TRBV28, the J gene TRBJ1-1; 7 bases match TRBD1. From germline, CDR1 is MDHEN and CDR2 SYDVKM. The CDR3 loop spans 13 amino acids. V gave up 5 bases and J gave up 5 bases; unmatched junction bases: 5. The CDR3 nucleotides read TGTGCCAGCAGTACCCAGGGGGGGACTGAAGCTTTCTTT. Amino acid sequence: CASSTQGGTEAFF. Together with reference TRBV28 and TRBJ1-1, the CDR3 gives the full variable domain: DVKVTQSSRYLVKRTGEKVFLECVQDMDHENMFWYRQDPGLGLRLIYFSYDVKMKEKGDIPEGYSVSREKKERFSLILESASTNQTSMYLCASSTQGGTEAFFGQGTRLTVV.

A note on this clone: The sample carries other DNA sequences with the same CDR3. The V and J genes are TRBV6-6 and TRBJ2-5, with D unresolved. The CDR3 has 12 amino acids. The germline V gene encodes CDR1 MNHNY and CDR2 SVGAGI (reference sequence). Deletions cut 2 bases from V and 5 bases from J, with 6 bases between. The CDR3 sequence is CASSYIGETQYF. CDR3 coding DNA: TGTGCCAGCAGTTACATCGGTGAGACCCAGTACTTC.

With respect to this clone: A much larger clone lies one base from this, so it may be a read error. Other DNA sequences in the same sample also yield this CDR3. This chain connects TRBV6-6 to TRBJ1-5; 9 bases are shared with TRBD1. Germline V CDR1 and CDR2: MNHNY, SVGAGI (reference sequence). The trim removed 5 bases at V and 2 bases at J, leaving 1 base unmatched. The CDR3 length is 14 residues. The CDR3 coding sequence is TGTGCCAGCAGTCGGACAGGGGGCAATCAGCCCCAGCATTTT. Residues: CASSRTGGNQPQHF.

The chain combines TRBV28 with TRBJ1-5; no reliable D call. The CDR3 is 18 amino acids. Germline V gene lookup returns CDR1 MDHEN and CDR2 SYDVKM. Trimming cost V 2 bases and J 0 bases, with 17 bases left between them. The CDR3 sequence is CASSLGRLAGFSNQPQHF. In nucleotides, the CDR3 is TGTGCCAGCAGTTTAGGCCGGTTAGCGGGATTTAGCAATCAGCCCCAGCATTTT.

CDR3 nucleotides: TGTGCCAGCAGTTCCCCCGGGACAGGGCCCGAGCAGTACTTC. Translating it yields CASSSPGTGPEQYF. This chain links TRBV28 with TRBJ2-7, with TRBD1 matching over 9 bases. Per the germline V gene, CDR1 is MDHEN and CDR2 is SYDVKM. This CDR3 spans 14 amino acids. V lost 4 bases and J lost 6; bases outside the gene matches: 7.

This chain joins TRBV6-5 and TRBJ2-3, with no clear D. The CDR3 totals 12 residues. Germline V gene data show CDR1 as MNHEY and CDR2 as SVGAGI. V was clipped by 6 bases and J by 2 bases, with 6 bases between them. The chain's CDR3 is CASRAITDTQYF. CDR3 nucleotides: TGTGCCAGCAGAGCGATCACAGATACGCAGTATTTT.

The chain employs TRBV28 and TRBJ2-3, with 12 nucleotides matching TRBD2. Germline assignment: CDR1 MDHEN and CDR2 SYDVKM. CDR3 size: 15 residues. V lost 8 bases and J lost 1; bases outside the gene matches: 4. CDR3 coding DNA: TGTGCCAGCCACCTAGCGGGAGGGCGCACAGATACGCAGTATTTT. Protein product: CASHLAGGRTDTQYF.

This chain connects TRBV6-5 to TRBJ1-4; 7 bases map to TRBD1. CDR3 length equals 14 residues. Germline V gives CDR1 MNHEY, CDR2 SVGAGI. The V and J ends lost 9 bases and 8 bases, in that order; junction bases with no gene match: 12. CDR3 sequence (DNA): TGTGCCAGTTCTACTGGACAGGCCGGAGAAAAACTGTTTTTT. Amino acid sequence: CASSTGQAGEKLFF.

With respect to this clone: Additional DNA sequences in this sample encode the identical CDR3. The rearrangement links TRBV5-1 to TRBJ2-2, with 7 bases matching TRBD1. The V and J ends lost 2 bases and 1 base, in that order; junction bases with no gene match: 2. This CDR3 comprises 15 residues. CDR1 SGHRS and CDR2 YFSETQ come from the germline V gene. CDR3 amino acids: CASSLRQGNTGELFF. CDR3 coding DNA: TGCGCCAGCAGCTTAAGACAGGGGAACACCGGGGAGCTGTTTTTT.

This rearrangement joins TRBV9 to TRBJ2-3; D is perhaps TRBD1 or TRBD2 (5 bases each). This CDR3 comprises 15 residues. Germline V gene sequence: CDR1 SGDLS, CDR2 YYNGEE. V lost 0 bases and J lost 1, with 9 bases in between. Here the CDR3 reads CASSVVVGGTDTQYF. CDR3 DNA: TGTGCCAGCAGCGTAGTTGTGGGGGGCACAGATACGCAGTATTTT.

V and J are TRBV19 and TRBJ2-1; 13 bases match TRBD2. Germline V gives CDR1 LNHDA, CDR2 SQIVND (reference sequence). The V and J ends lost 0 bases and 7 bases, in that order; junction bases with no gene match: 3. CDR3 size: 16 residues. The CDR3 DNA is TGTGCCAGTAGTATAGAACTAGCGGGAGGGCCGAATGAGCAGTTCTTC. Translated, it gives CASSIELAGGPNEQFF.

In DNA form, the CDR3 reads TGTGCCAGCAGCCAGCAACAGGGCGTAGGGAACACTGAAGCTTTCTTT. Translated, it gives CASSQQQGVGNTEAFF. This chain links TRBV14 with TRBJ1-1; D perhaps matches TRBD1 (6 bases). CDR1 and CDR2 from the germline V gene are SGHDN and FVKESK. The CDR3 runs 16 residues. Trimming shortened V by 3 bases and J by 1 base, and 15 bases separated the two germline ends.

This chain uses TRBV9 with TRBJ1-5; TRBD1 is a possible D gene (6 bases). The CDR3 has 14 amino acids. CDR1 is SGDLS and CDR2 is YYNGEE in the germline V gene. Between the trimmed V and J ends, which lost 3 bases and 5 bases, there was a span of 12 bases. The CDR3 DNA reads TGTGCCAGCAGCGGAGCGGACAGTTATCAGCCCCAGCATTTT. Translation gives CASSGADSYQPQHF.

In regard to this clone: An end of the junction differs from the germline gene, which may be a read error. The chain uses TRBV4-1 and TRBJ2-7, with a possible D match to TRBD1 (6 bases). CDR1 is MGHRA and CDR2 is YSYEKL in the germline V gene. The CDR3 sequence is 14 residues long. The DNA of the CDR3 is TGCGCCAGCAGCCGTTCACACACCACAGGGCATCCAAACTTC. It codes for CASSRSHTTGHPNF.

This chain joins TRBV14 and TRBJ2-7, with TRBD2 matching over 12 bases. From germline, CDR1 is SGHDN and CDR2 FVKESK. V was pared by 2 bases and J by 6 bases, with 8 bases of the junction left unmatched. This CDR3 region has 16 residues. The CDR3 is CASSQLSPSGRVEQYF. The DNA of the CDR3 is TGTGCCAGCAGCCAACTTTCGCCTAGCGGGAGGGTCGAGCAGTACTTC.

The V gene is TRBV5-1, the J gene TRBJ1-2; 9 bases are a match to TRBD1. The junction had 13 bases not matched to a gene; V was cut back by 3 bases and J by 7 bases. Germline CDR1 is SGHRS and CDR2 is YFSETQ. The CDR3 is 16 residues long. CDR3 loop: CASSSLPGQGPGGYTF. The DNA of the CDR3 is TGCGCCAGCAGCTCGCTTCCGGGACAGGGCCCGGGTGGCTACACCTTC. Based on the CDR3 plus reference TRBV5-1 and TRBJ1-2, the full variable domain is KAGVTQTPRYLIKTRGQQVTLSCSPISGHRSVSWYQQTPGQGLQFLFEYFSETQRNKGNFPGRFSGRQFSNSRSEMNVSTLELGDSALYLCASSSLPGQGPGGYTFGSGTRLTVV.

V gene TRBV5-6 combines with J gene TRBJ2-5; 8 bases are a match to TRBD2. Germline CDR1 is SGHDT and CDR2 is YYEEEE. CDR3 length equals 15 residues. With V trimmed by 6 bases and J by 5 bases, 12 bases remained unmatched. CDR3 bases: TGTGCCAGCAACGCCCTCGGGAGGGCTCCGGAGACCCAGTACTTC. This translates into CASNALGRAPETQYF.

This clone showed up just once. This rearrangement joins TRBV5-6 to TRBJ2-2; TRBD1 matches at 9 bases. Germline CDR1 and CDR2: SGHDT and YYEEEE. J gave up 2 bases and V 4 bases, and 9 bases lay outside the gene matches. This CDR3 comprises 17 residues. CDR3 DNA: TGTGCCAGCAGCCCTTTAGGGACAGGGACAAACACCGGGGAGCTGTTTTTT. This gives the protein CASSPLGTGTNTGELFF.

The V gene is TRBV28, the J gene TRBJ1-1, with 8 bases fitting TRBD1. The germline gives CDR1 MDHEN, CDR2 SYDVKM. The CDR3 has 15 residues. V trimming: 6 bases; J trimming: 5 bases; junction bases outside the gene matches: 11. The CDR3 region is CASRNLTGGKTEAFF. The CDR3 nucleotides read TGTGCCAGCAGAAATTTAACAGGGGGGAAGACTGAAGCTTTCTTT.

J is TRBJ2-5 and V is TRBV29-1, with D maybe TRBD2 (6 bases). Germline V lookup: CDR1 SQVTM, CDR2 ANQGSEA. The CDR3 length is 11 residues. Trimming removed 5 bases from V and 3 bases from J, with 7 bases in between. In DNA form, the CDR3 reads TGCAGCGTTTGGAGGGAAGAGACCCAGTACTTC. Amino acid sequence: CSVWREETQYF.

This chain connects TRBV6-6 to TRBJ1-1; 7 bases map to TRBD1. The germline V gene has CDR1 MNHNY and CDR2 SVGAGI (reference sequence). The V and J ends lost 5 bases and 4 bases, in that order; junction bases with no gene match: 7. This CDR3 is 14 amino acids long. CDR3 nucleotides: TGTGCCAGCAGTGAGCGACAGGGAAGCACTGAAGCTTTCTTT. This translates into CASSERQGSTEAFF.